This TCR beta chain originates from a study of T cells in Graves' hyperthyroidism and ophthalmopathy. Amplification yielded TCR beta CDR3 regions, with RNA transcripts as the source. With the HTBI primer set, the TCR CDR3 went through a first round of RT-PCR. TCRdb redid the calling of the multiplex PCR reads with MiXCR, one entry per CDR3 protein. The sample consists of 700,000 to 850,000 distinct CDR3 sequences, roughly 32% of them appearing once. The receptor was isolated from a middle-aged woman with Graves' hyperthyroidism. Sequencing was carried out using blood.

This CDR3 reads CAISRDGRETQYF. The DNA for the CDR3 is TGTGCCATCAGCCGGGACGGACGAGAGACCCAGTACTTC. The chain recombines TRBV10-3 with TRBJ2-5; D tentatively reads TRBD1 or TRBD2 (5 bases each). This CDR3 is built from 13 residues. V was clipped by 6 bases and J by 4 bases, with 12 bases between them. CDR1 and CDR2 from the germline V gene are ENHRY and SYGVKD.